These 21 T cell receptor beta chains came from one sample sequenced in a study of T cells in Graves' hyperthyroidism and ophthalmopathy. Using RNA transcripts as the source, TCR beta CDR3 regions were amplified. The TCR CDR3 first-round RT-PCR relied on the HTBI primer set. TCRdb used MiXCR to reprocess the multiplex PCR reads, holding one entry per CDR3 protein. This table holds approximately 380,000 distinct CDR3 sequences, more than 12% found once. What was sequenced was blood. All receptors derive from a man aged 45-65 years with Graves' ophthalmopathy.

Worth noting for this clonotype: A much more abundant neighbour one base away suggests this may be a read error. The chain is built from TRBV20-1 and TRBJ2-1, with D maybe TRBD2 (5 bases). Per germline, CDR1 DFQATT and CDR2 SNEGSKA (reference sequence). This CDR3 has 11 amino acids. CDR3 loop: CSTRLADEQFF. CDR3 DNA: TGCAGTACTAGGTTAGCCGATGAGCAGTTCTTC.

This clonotype was counted at least ten times. The chain employs TRBV28 and TRBJ2-5, with 10 positions matching TRBD2. CDR1 is MDHEN and CDR2 is SYDVKM in the germline V gene. This CDR3 comprises 19 residues. Trimming cost V 3 bases and J 4 bases; bases outside gene matches: 17. Here the CDR3 DNA reads TGTGCCAGCAGTTTGAGAGCGGGAGGGTTTACCGTGGTAGGAGAGACCCAGTACTTC. Encoded protein: CASSLRAGGFTVVGETQYF.

V and J are TRBV10-3 and TRBJ2-2, with 9 bases matching TRBD2. J was trimmed by 2 bases and V by 10 bases; bases with no gene match: 8. The germline V gene encodes CDR1 ENHRY and CDR2 SYGVKD. The CDR3 extends over 15 amino acids. CDR3 amino acids: CATQREDLNTGELFF. The CDR3 DNA reads as TGTGCCACCCAGCGGGAGGACCTAAACACCGGGGAGCTGTTTTTT.

There are many counts of this clonotype. The V gene is TRBV20-1, the J gene TRBJ2-7, with TRBD1 matching 9 bases. The CDR3 sequence is 14 residues long. Per the germline V gene, CDR1 is DFQATT and CDR2 is SNEGSKA (reference sequence). Trimming removed 6 bases from V and 4 bases from J; junction bases left unmatched: 10. CDR3 loop: CSASTGGAAYEQYF. The CDR3 DNA sequence: TGCAGTGCGTCAACAGGGGGCGCCGCTTACGAGCAGTACTTC.

This clonotype was detected many times. The rearrangement joins TRBV19 to TRBJ2-1, with 12 nucleotides matching TRBD2. The germline V gene has CDR1 LNHDA and CDR2 SQIVND (reference sequence). With V trimmed by 0 bases and J by 9 bases, 15 bases remained unmatched. This CDR3 is built from 19 residues. DNA for the CDR3: TGTGCCAGTAGTATAGAGGTGGGGCTAGCGGGAGGGTCTGGGGCTGAGCAGTTCTTC. The encoded protein is CASSIEVGLAGGSGAEQFF.

The chain employs TRBV19 and TRBJ2-2; tentative D call: TRBD1 (6 bases). The CDR3 totals 15 residues. V lost 10 bases to trimming and J lost 1 base, with 16 bases between them. CDR1 and CDR2 from the germline V gene are LNHDA and SQIVND (reference sequence). The CDR3 loop is CATQPGTKNTGELFF. CDR3 nucleotide sequence: TGTGCCACCCAACCGGGGACAAAGAACACCGGGGAGCTGTTTTTT.

This clonotype was observed many times. The junction differs from germline at one of its ends, possibly a read error. This sequence joins TRBV7-7 and TRBJ2-3; 9 nucleotides line up with TRBD2. The germline V gene has CDR1 SSHAT and CDR2 FNYEAQ (reference sequence). The CDR3 length is 15 residues. CDR3 residues: CASSAGTSRTDTQYF. CDR3 sequence (DNA): TGTGCTAGCAGCGCCGGGACTAGCCGCACAGATACGCAGTATTTT.

The gene calls are TRBV7-9 and TRBJ1-1, with D perhaps matching TRBD1 (6 bases). The CDR3 extends over 17 amino acids. V shed 5 bases and J shed 3 bases, with 22 bases lying between them. The germline CDR1 and CDR2 sequences are SEHNR and FQNEAQ (reference sequence). CDR3 in DNA: TGTGCCAGCAGCCCGGGGGCGGGGGGCACGCCGGACACTGAAGCTTTCTTT. Translated: CASSPGAGGTPDTEAFF.

This clonotype was found many times. The V gene is TRBV20-1, the J gene TRBJ2-1, with TRBD2 matching 10 bases. CDR1 is DFQATT and CDR2 is SNEGSKA in the germline V gene (reference sequence). This CDR3 has 15 amino acids. Trimming removed 2 bases from V and 2 bases from J; junction bases left unmatched: 3. The DNA of the CDR3 is TGCAGTGCTAGATCCACTAGCGGGACCTACAATGAGCAGTTCTTC. This sequence encodes CSARSTSGTYNEQFF.

In this sample, this clonotype turned up a few times. The V and J genes are TRBV5-6 and TRBJ1-1; D remains unclear. V was clipped by 0 bases and J by 7 bases, with 10 bases between them. There are 13 residues in the CDR3. Germline CDR1 reads SGHDT; CDR2 reads YYEEEE. The DNA of the CDR3 is TGTGCCAGCAGCTTGGGAGGCTCGGGTGAAGCTTTCTTT. Protein sequence: CASSLGGSGEAFF.

At least ten counts were recorded for this clonotype. The chain links TRBV6-1 to TRBJ2-7, with D tentatively TRBD2 (5 bases). The CDR3 length is 17 residues. Germline lookup yields CDR1 MNHNS and CDR2 SASEGT. Trimming removed 6 bases at V and 0 bases at J, with 21 bases between. CDR3 region: CASSFRSAAGHSYEQYF. The CDR3 DNA follows: TGTGCCAGCAGCTTCCGATCTGCGGCGGGCCACTCCTACGAGCAGTACTTC.

Concerning this clonotype: A read error may be the cause here, since a much bigger clone is one base away. The chain joins TRBV7-2 to TRBJ2-1; D possibly matches TRBD1 or TRBD2 (5 bases each). The CDR3 is 15 residues long. The V gene lost 2 bases and the J gene lost 1 base, with 9 bases spanning the gap. Germline V gives CDR1 SGHTA, CDR2 FQGNSA. The CDR3 spells CTSSLWGSSYNEQFF. The CDR3 DNA sequence: TGTACCAGCAGCTTATGGGGGTCATCCTACAATGAGCAGTTCTTC.

The sample holds many counts of this clonotype. The chain has TRBV9 and TRBJ2-3, with D perhaps being TRBD1 or TRBD2 (6 bases each). The ends were cut back, 0 bases at V and 5 bases at J, with 16 bases in the middle. This CDR3 contains 16 residues. Germline CDR1 and CDR2: SGDLS and YYNGEE. CDR3 sequence: CASSVGGSGAGDTQYF. The CDR3 nucleotides read TGTGCCAGCAGCGTAGGGGGTTCGGGGGCAGGAGATACGCAGTATTTT.

This clonotype came up many times. The chain couples TRBV3-1 to TRBJ2-6; unclear D gene. In germline, CDR1 is LGHDT, CDR2 YNNKEL (reference sequence). This CDR3 comprises 15 residues. V lost 0 bases and J lost 4, with 7 bases in between. The CDR3 loop is CASSQDQSGANVLTF. The CDR3 nucleotides read TGTGCCAGCAGCCAAGATCAGAGCGGGGCCAACGTCCTGACTTTC.

Here the CDR3 reads CASSMGGQLQHF. The CDR3 DNA follows: TGTGCCAGTAGTATGGGGGGACAACTCCAGCATTTT. The chain recombines TRBV19 with TRBJ1-5, with a possible D match to TRBD1 (6 bases). This CDR3 region has 12 residues. Germline CDR1 is LNHDA and CDR2 is SQIVND (reference sequence). V shed 3 bases and J shed 12 bases, with 12 bases lying between them.

This clonotype has a count of ten or more. The CDR3 is CALDEGLANTGELFF. The DNA for the CDR3 is TGTGCCTTGGATGAGGGACTAGCGAACACCGGGGAGCTGTTTTTT. This rearrangement joins TRBV30 to TRBJ2-2, with TRBD2 identical over 8 bases. The CDR3 loop spans 15 amino acids. After removal of 7 bases from V and 0 bases from J, the junction contained 7 bases not matched to a gene. The germline gives CDR1 GTSNPN, CDR2 SVGIG (reference sequence). Supplemented by reference TRBV30 and TRBJ2-2, the full variable domain reads SQTIHQWPATLVQPVGSPLSLECTVEGTSNPNLYWYRQAAGRGLQLLFYSVGIGQISSEVPQNLSASRPQDRQFILSSKKLLLSDSGFYLCALDEGLANTGELFFGEGSRLTVL.

This clonotype was counted ten times or more. This chain connects TRBV28 to TRBJ1-2; 11 bases agree with TRBD1. Looked up from germline, CDR1 is MDHEN and CDR2 is SYDVKM. This CDR3 is 16 amino acids long. The V segment lost 5 bases and the J segment 7 bases; nucleotides outside the gene matches: 12. DNA for the CDR3: TGTGCCAGCAGTGAAGGGACAGGGGGTCATAGTTTTGGCTACACCTTC. The encoded protein is CASSEGTGGHSFGYTF.

There are many counts of this clonotype. The chain is built from TRBV3-1 and TRBJ2-7, with D unresolved. This CDR3 is 11 amino acids long. Trimming pared 3 bases from V and 7 bases from J, leaving 7 bases between. Germline V gene lookup returns CDR1 LGHDT and CDR2 YNNKEL (reference sequence). This CDR3 reads CASSHTREQYF. CDR3 nucleotides: TGTGCCAGCAGCCATACTCGGGAGCAGTACTTC.

This clonotype was detected a few times. This sequence joins TRBV12-3 or TRBV12-4 and TRBJ2-3; weak D call: TRBD1 (6 bases). V was pared by 6 bases and J by 6 bases, with 16 bases between. The CDR3 contains 14 residues. The DNA for the CDR3 is TGTGCCAGCAGCGCGGGCAGGGGCTTTGATACGCAGTATTTT. It yields the protein CASSAGRGFDTQYF.

The V and J genes are TRBV6-1 and TRBJ1-5; D unclear. The germline V and J ends were trimmed by 4 bases and 1 base, with 8 bases remaining between them. The CDR3 has 14 residues. Germline V lookup: CDR1 MNHNS, CDR2 SASEGT. The CDR3 DNA reads as TGTGCCAGCAGTGGAGAACTAAGCAATCAGCCCCAGCATTTT. Translated, it gives CASSGELSNQPQHF.

This chain links TRBV2 with TRBJ2-1; the D is unclear. The CDR3 is 17 residues long. Looked up from germline, CDR1 is SNHLY and CDR2 is FYNNEI. Trimming stripped 3 bases from V and 0 bases from J, with 15 bases between. CDR3 bases: TGTGCCAGCAGTGAGCCTTTGGGTTGGGGCTCCTACAATGAGCAGTTCTTC. Translated, it gives CASSEPLGWGSYNEQFF.